These 5 T cell receptor beta chains were all obtained from the same sample, sequenced in a study of cytomegalovirus exposure and HLA in healthy donors. 60 Vbeta and 13 Jbeta primers were used in PCR. Clones were sequenced by immunoSEQ multiplex PCR, and TCRdb holds only the in-frame ones, with some missing. The table has about 180,000 clones, over 75% seen once. Sequenced input: PBMCs. The receptor set was obtained from a man aged 55 to 70 in good health and CMV-seronegative.

The chain joins TRBV28 to TRBJ2-7; D not certain. V lost 3 bases and J 0 bases, leaving 6 bases between the germline ends. The CDR3 has 13 amino acids. The germline V gene encodes CDR1 MDHEN and CDR2 SYDVKM. CDR3 sequence reads: CASSLGSSYEQYF. CDR3 DNA sequence: TGTGCCAGCAGTTTGGGCAGCTCCTACGAGCAGTACTTC.

The chain links TRBV6-1 to TRBJ1-1; 11 bases agree with TRBD1. V was pared by 6 bases and J by 10 bases, with 19 bases of the junction left unmatched. CDR3 size: 17 residues. The germline V gene encodes CDR1 MNHNS and CDR2 SASEGT. CDR3 bases: TGTGCCAGCAGAGAAAACCGGGACAGGGGGAAGTGGAGAGGAGCTTTCTTT. Translated, it gives CASRENRDRGKWRGAFF.

This clone was seen a few times. The same CDR3 arises from other DNA sequences in this sample as well. The chain employs TRBV6-5 and TRBJ1-3; perhaps TRBD1 as D (5 bases). The CDR3 has 14 residues. Per germline, CDR1 MNHEY and CDR2 SVGAGI. Trimming shortened V by 5 bases and J by 1 base, and 9 bases separated the two germline ends. Written as DNA, the CDR3 is TGTGCCAGCAGTCAGGGTTTTTCTGGAAACACCATATATTTT. It yields the protein CASSQGFSGNTIYF.

The rearrangement links TRBV5-1 to TRBJ2-1; 10 positions match TRBD1. Germline CDR1 and CDR2: SGHRS and YFSETQ. The CDR3 loop spans 15 amino acids. J lost 4 bases, V lost 9 bases, and 10 bases had no gene match. CDR3 sequence reads: CANIPGQGDYNEQFF. CDR3 nucleotide sequence: TGCGCCAACATACCCGGACAGGGGGATTACAATGAGCAGTTCTTC. Filled out from reference TRBV5-1 and TRBJ2-1, the complete variable domain reads KAGVTQTPRYLIKTRGQQVTLSCSPISGHRSVSWYQQTPGQGLQFLFEYFSETQRNKGNFPGRFSGRQFSNSRSEMNVSTLELGDSALYLCANIPGQGDYNEQFFGPGTRLTVL.

The V gene is TRBV25-1, the J gene TRBJ2-7; 10 bases agree with TRBD1. The CDR3 spans 14 residues. Germline loops: CDR1 MGHDK, CDR2 SYGVNS. Germline trimming cut 6 bases from V and 0 bases from J; bases unmatched to any gene: 2. The CDR3 protein is CASRGQGFSYEQYF. The CDR3 nucleotides read TGTGCCAGCAGGGGACAGGGGTTCTCCTACGAGCAGTACTTC.